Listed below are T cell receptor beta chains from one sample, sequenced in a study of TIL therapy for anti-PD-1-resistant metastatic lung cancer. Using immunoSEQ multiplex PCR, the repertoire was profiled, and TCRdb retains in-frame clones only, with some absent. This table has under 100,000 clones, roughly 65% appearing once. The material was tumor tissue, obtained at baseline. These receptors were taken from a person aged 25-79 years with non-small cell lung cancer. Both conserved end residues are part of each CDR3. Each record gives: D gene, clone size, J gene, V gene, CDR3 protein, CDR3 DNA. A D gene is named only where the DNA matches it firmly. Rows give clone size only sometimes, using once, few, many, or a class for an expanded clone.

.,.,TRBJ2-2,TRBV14,CASSQVGREYTGELFF,TGTGCCAGCAGCCAAGTAGGCAGGGAGTACACCGGGGAGCTGTTTTTT
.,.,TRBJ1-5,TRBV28,CASSLLAQPQHF,TGTGCCAGCAGTTTATTGGCCCAGCCCCAGCATTTT
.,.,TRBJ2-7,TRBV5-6,CASSFQYEQYF,TGTGCCAGCAGCTTCCAGTACGAGCAGTACTTC
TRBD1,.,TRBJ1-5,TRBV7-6,CASSPVPGQGTAQHF,TGTGCCAGCAGCCCAGTCCCGGGACAGGGGACGGCCCAGCATTTT
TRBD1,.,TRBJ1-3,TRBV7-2,CASSLAGTGEGNTIYF,TGTGCCAGCAGCTTAGCAGGGACAGGGGAAGGAAACACCATATATTTT
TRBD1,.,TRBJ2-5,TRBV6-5,CASRPTGGYAETQYF,TGTGCCAGCAGGCCAACAGGGGGCTATGCAGAGACCCAGTACTTC
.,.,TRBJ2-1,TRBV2,CASSGRSSYNEQFF,TGTGCCAGCAGTGGAAGGAGCTCCTACAATGAGCAGTTCTTC
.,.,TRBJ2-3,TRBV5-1,CASTTGTDTQYF,TGCGCCAGCACGACGGGGACAGATACGCAGTATTTT
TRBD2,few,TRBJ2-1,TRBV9,CASSEGTSGNFDEQFF,TGTGCCAGCAGCGAGGGGACTAGCGGGAATTTCGATGAGCAGTTCTTC
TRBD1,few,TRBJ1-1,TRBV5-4,CASRGTGSLGTEAFF,TGTGCCAGCAGAGGGACAGGGAGTTTAGGGACTGAAGCTTTCTTT